Sequencing of this T cell receptor (beta chain) was carried out in a study of cytomegalovirus exposure and HLA in healthy donors. PCR primers comprised 60 Vbeta and 13 Jbeta primers. Here immunoSEQ multiplex PCR was the method, and the copy in TCRdb shows in-frame clones only, minus some. Among approximately 79,000 clones listed, 60% to 85% were seen once. Germline V CDR1 and CDR2: ENHRY, SYGVKD. The V gene lost 2 bases and the J gene lost 2 bases, with 8 bases spanning the gap. This CDR3 has 14 residues. Overall study results and limits: A later analysis found common viral pathogens apparently linked to several of the most significant clusters. Productive status was seen about 90% or about 30% of the time for most TCR beta V segments in an earlier analysis. Indistinguishable V segments such as TRBV6-2 and TRBV6-3 were excluded.

With regard to this clone: Its antigen is undetermined.

This sequence originates from a male donor in good health and CMV-seropositive. The sample comprised PBMCs. The rearrangement uses TRBV10-3 and TRBJ2-3; TRBD2 might be the D (5 bases). The CDR3 protein is CAISEGRPTDTQYF. The CDR3 DNA reads as TGTGCCATCAGTGAGGGGAGACCCACAGATACGCAGTATTTT.